This entry lists 25 T cell receptor beta chains sequenced from one sample in a study of OX40 agonist ivuxolimab in advanced cancers. Here immunoSEQ multiplex PCR was the method, and the copy in TCRdb shows in-frame clones only, minus some. The data hold 55,000 to 65,000 clones, with about 89% observed a single time. The source material was CD4+ or CD8+ T cells sorted from blood, sampled in a trial of the OX40 agonist ivuxolimab. The receptors were sampled from an adult with an advanced solid tumor such as melanoma, head and neck, liver or kidney cancer.

The chain joins TRBV6-1 to TRBJ2-3; the D gene is possibly TRBD1 (6 bases). The CDR3 consists of 15 residues. Germline V lookup: CDR1 MNHNS, CDR2 SASEGT. V was trimmed by 5 bases and J by 2 bases, leaving 14 bases between them. In nucleotides, the CDR3 is TGTGCCAGCAGTACGTGGACAGCCCACACAGATACGCAGTATTTT. Its translation is CASSTWTAHTDTQYF.

This clone has more than one count but fewer than ten. The chain combines TRBV7-2 with TRBJ2-5, with 11 bases identical to TRBD2. Germline-derived CDR1 and CDR2 are SGHTA and FQGNSA. J gave up 2 bases and V 1 base, and 3 bases lay outside the gene matches. There are 16 residues in the CDR3. The CDR3 sequence is CASSLVGTSGQETQYF. The CDR3 DNA is TGTGCCAGCAGCTTAGTCGGGACTAGCGGACAAGAGACCCAGTACTTC.

The V gene is TRBV18, the J gene TRBJ1-5; D uncertain. This CDR3 is 12 amino acids long. V gave up 5 bases and J gave up 6 bases, with 8 bases separating them. CDR1 is KGHSH and CDR2 is LQKENI in the germline V gene. The chain's CDR3 is CASSAEPQPQHF. CDR3 sequence (DNA): TGTGCCAGCTCAGCGGAGCCTCAGCCCCAGCATTTT. Looking up the rest from reference TRBV18 and TRBJ1-5 gives the full variable domain: NAGVMQNPRHLVRRRGQEARLRCSPMKGHSHVYWYRQLPEEGLKFMVYLQKENIIDESGMPKERFSAEFPKEGPSILRIQQVVRGDSAAYFCASSAEPQPQHFGDGTRLSIL.

J is TRBJ2-4 and V is TRBV5-4; D is perhaps TRBD1 or TRBD2 (5 bases each). Germline loops: CDR1 SGHNT, CDR2 YYREEE (reference sequence). The germline V and J ends were trimmed by 0 bases and 5 bases, with 9 bases remaining between them. The CDR3 spans 14 residues. CDR3 region: CASSLGGAENIQYF. CDR3 nucleotide sequence: TGTGCCAGCAGCTTGGGAGGGGCAGAAAACATTCAGTACTTC.

In DNA form, the CDR3 reads TGCGCCAGCAGCTTGGCGGCGGGGAACACTGAAGCTTTCTTT. Translated, it gives CASSLAAGNTEAFF. The chain joins TRBV5-1 to TRBJ1-1; D is uncertain. CDR1 is SGHRS, CDR2 YFSETQ, per germline. V lost 0 bases and J lost 1, with 7 bases in between. The CDR3 covers 14 residues.

The gene calls are TRBV9 and TRBJ1-2; possible D gene TRBD1, 5 bases. Germline V gene data show CDR1 as SGDLS and CDR2 as YYNGEE. CDR3 length equals 17 residues. V dropped 0 bases and J dropped 4 bases, with 19 bases sitting between them. This CDR3 reads CASSVGAGPVTIYGYTF. CDR3 nucleotides: TGTGCCAGCAGCGTAGGGGCGGGGCCCGTAACTATCTATGGCTACACCTTC.

This sequence joins TRBV10-3 and TRBJ2-3; 10 nucleotides line up with TRBD1. The CDR3 loop spans 14 amino acids. V was pared by 9 bases and J by 2 bases, with 5 bases of the junction left unmatched. Looked up from germline, CDR1 is ENHRY and CDR2 is SYGVKD. The DNA for the CDR3 is TGTGCCATTGCCGGGACAGGGGACACAGATACGCAGTATTTT. Translating gives CAIAGTGDTDTQYF.

The chain links TRBV10-3 to TRBJ2-5, with D possibly matching TRBD2 (5 bases). The germline V gene has CDR1 ENHRY and CDR2 SYGVKD. With 2 bases removed from V and 4 bases from J, the gap between germline ends came to 11 bases. The CDR3 runs to 14 residues. The CDR3 bases are TGTGCCATCAGTGAGACGGGGTCGGGAGAGACCCAGTACTTC. Translating gives CAISETGSGETQYF.

The gene calls are TRBV7-8 and TRBJ2-7; perhaps D is TRBD1 or TRBD2 (5 bases each). The CDR3 is 13 residues long. Trimming shortened V by 5 bases and J by 4 bases, and 12 bases separated the two germline ends. In germline, CDR1 is SGHVS, CDR2 FQNEAQ. In DNA, the CDR3 is TGTGCCAGCAGCCCGGGACGGGGATACGAGCAGTACTTC. Translating gives CASSPGRGYEQYF. Looking up the rest from reference TRBV7-8 and TRBJ2-7 gives the full variable domain: GAGVSQSPRYKVAKRGQDVALRCDPISGHVSLFWYQQALGQGPEFLTYFQNEAQLDKSGLPSDRFFAERPEGSVSTLKIQRTQQEDSAVYLCASSPGRGYEQYFGPGTRLTVT.

V usage is TRBV9 and J usage is TRBJ1-1; no reliable D call. CDR1 and CDR2 from the germline V gene are SGDLS and YYNGEE. The V and J ends lost 3 bases and 0 bases respectively, with 12 bases between them. The CDR3 is made up of 15 amino acids. DNA for the CDR3: TGTGCCAGCAGCGCCGAAGTAAACGTGAACACTGAAGCTTTCTTT. Its protein is CASSAEVNVNTEAFF.

The chain couples TRBV28 to TRBJ2-1; no definite D call. V lost 4 bases and J 2 bases, leaving 6 bases between the germline ends. The length of the CDR3 is 13 residues. Germline V gene data show CDR1 as MDHEN and CDR2 as SYDVKM. The CDR3 sequence is CASSSGAYNEQFF. In nucleotides, the CDR3 is TGTGCCAGCAGTTCAGGAGCCTACAATGAGCAGTTCTTC.

V is TRBV29-1 and J is TRBJ2-2, with D tentatively TRBD1 (5 bases). This CDR3 comprises 14 residues. Trimming removed 7 bases from V and 2 bases from J, with 14 bases in between. CDR1 and CDR2 from the germline V gene are SQVTM and ANQGSEA. CDR3 sequence reads: CSASTGINTGELFF. The CDR3 nucleotides read TGCAGCGCGTCCACAGGCATAAACACCGGGGAGCTGTTTTTT.

In regard to this clone: This sample also contains other DNA sequences that code for the same CDR3. The chain links TRBV6-5 to TRBJ1-5; TRBD1 agrees at 7 bases. Trimming cost V 0 bases and J 0 bases; bases outside gene matches: 2. Germline V gives CDR1 MNHEY, CDR2 SVGAGI. CDR3 length equals 16 residues. The CDR3 coding sequence is TGTGCCAGCAGTTACTCAAGGGGGCATAGCAATCAGCCCCAGCATTTT. Translated: CASSYSRGHSNQPQHF.

The V call is TRBV7-9, the J call TRBJ2-3; D gene ambiguous. Trimming removed 1 base from V and 2 bases from J, with 4 bases in between. The V gene's germline CDR1 is SEHNR and CDR2 FQNEAQ (reference sequence). This CDR3 region has 13 residues. CDR3 amino acids: CASSLVSTDTQYF. The CDR3 DNA follows: TGTGCCAGCAGCTTAGTCTCCACAGATACGCAGTATTTT.

For the CDR3, the DNA is TGTGCCAGCTCACAGGGGGTCCTGACTGAAGCTTTCTTT. This translates into CASSQGVLTEAFF. The chain employs TRBV18 and TRBJ1-1; the D gene is possibly TRBD1 (6 bases). In germline, CDR1 is KGHSH, CDR2 LQKENI. V was pared by 4 bases and J by 5 bases, with 11 bases between. This CDR3 is built from 13 residues.

The chain carries TRBV7-2 and TRBJ2-5; D gene unclear. The V end lost 5 bases, the J end lost 4 bases, and 14 bases lay between the germline ends. Looked up from germline, CDR1 is SGHTA and CDR2 is FQGNSA. There are 14 residues in the CDR3. For the CDR3, the DNA is TGTGCCAGCAGCGCACTAAGTTCGGCAGAGACCCAGTACTTC. Protein: CASSALSSAETQYF.

This clone was picked up one time. The chain has TRBV10-3 and TRBJ2-7; D is uncertain. The V gene lost 1 base and the J gene lost 4 bases, with 5 bases spanning the gap. The CDR3 runs to 12 residues. Germline CDR1 and CDR2: ENHRY and SYGVKD. The CDR3, as DNA: TGTGCCATCAGTGAGTATGATTACGAGCAGTACTTC. Residues: CAISEYDYEQYF.

The DNA for the CDR3 is TGTGCCAGCAGTGAAGCCCCGGGGAGGGGTTCACCCCTCCACTTT. It translates to CASSEAPGRGSPLHF. This sequence joins TRBV2 and TRBJ1-6, with a tentative D call TRBD1 (5 bases). This CDR3 comprises 15 residues. V was shortened by 0 bases and J by 9 bases, with 12 bases between the two germline ends. The V gene's germline CDR1 is SNHLY and CDR2 FYNNEI.

This chain links TRBV18 with TRBJ1-5, with D possibly being TRBD1 (5 bases). Deletions cut 3 bases from V and 3 bases from J, with 9 bases between. Germline V CDR1 and CDR2: KGHSH, LQKENI. The CDR3 is 14 residues long. CDR3 bases: TGTGCCAGCTCACCGGGGACTCCCAATCAGCCCCAGCATTTT. Encoded protein: CASSPGTPNQPQHF.

This chain connects TRBV7-9 to TRBJ1-4, with 7 bases lining up with TRBD1. The V gene's germline CDR1 is SEHNR and CDR2 FQNEAQ (reference sequence). After removal of 4 bases from V and 5 bases from J, the junction contained 10 bases not matched to a gene. This CDR3 is built from 16 residues. The CDR3 sequence is CASSSRGQVYNEKLFF. The CDR3 DNA is TGTGCCAGCAGCTCCAGAGGACAGGTCTACAATGAAAAACTGTTTTTT.

This clone was counted between two and nine times. This chain links TRBV7-2 with TRBJ2-3; D remains unclear. Trimming removed 5 bases at V and 5 bases at J, with 11 bases between. The CDR3 has 13 amino acids. Germline V CDR1 and CDR2: SGHTA, FQGNSA. CDR3 loop: CASSGPNRDTQYF. The CDR3 coding sequence is TGTGCCAGCAGCGGGCCCAACAGAGATACGCAGTATTTT. Full variable domain (rest looked up from reference TRBV7-2 and TRBJ2-3): GAGVSQSPSNKVTEKGKDVELRCDPISGHTALYWYRQSLGQGLEFLIYFQGNSAPDKSGLPSDRFSAERTGGSVSTLTIQRTQQEDSAVYLCASSGPNRDTQYFGPGTRLTVL.

Only one count was recorded for this clone. This sequence joins TRBV6-5 and TRBJ2-2, with D unclear. Germline V CDR1 and CDR2: MNHEY, SVGAGI. The CDR3 length is 15 residues. The V end lost 3 bases, the J end lost 1 base, and 9 bases lay between the germline ends. In DNA form, the CDR3 reads TGTGCCAGCAGTTATGGTGGAAAGAACACCGGGGAGCTGTTTTTT. Its translation: CASSYGGKNTGELFF.

The chain uses TRBV9 and TRBJ2-7; TRBD1 agrees at 7 bases. V trimming: 0 bases; J trimming: 3 bases; junction bases outside the gene matches: 3. Germline CDR1 reads SGDLS; CDR2 reads YYNGEE. CDR3 length equals 14 residues. The CDR3 loop reads CASSVGQGDYEQYF. The DNA for the CDR3 is TGTGCCAGCAGCGTAGGACAGGGTGACTACGAGCAGTACTTC.

The chain's CDR3 is CASSLRGQNTGELFF. CDR3 bases: TGCGCCAGCAGCTTGAGGGGCCAAAACACCGGGGAGCTGTTTTTT. J is TRBJ2-2 and V is TRBV5-1; TRBD1 might be the D (5 bases). Trimming shortened V by 1 base and J by 2 bases, and 9 bases separated the two germline ends. Per germline, CDR1 SGHRS and CDR2 YFSETQ. CDR3 size: 15 residues. Complete variable domain (other parts from reference TRBV5-1 and TRBJ2-2): KAGVTQTPRYLIKTRGQQVTLSCSPISGHRSVSWYQQTPGQGLQFLFEYFSETQRNKGNFPGRFSGRQFSNSRSEMNVSTLELGDSALYLCASSLRGQNTGELFFGEGSRLTVL.

The chain combines TRBV2 with TRBJ2-3, with a weak D call TRBD2 (6 bases). Between the trimmed V and J ends, which lost 3 bases and 2 bases, there was a span of 12 bases. In germline, CDR1 is SNHLY, CDR2 FYNNEI. The CDR3 length is 15 residues. As DNA, the CDR3 is TGTGCCAGCAGTGATGGTCAGGGACTCACAGATACGCAGTATTTT. The encoded protein is CASSDGQGLTDTQYF.